This is a list of T cell receptor beta chains from one sample in a study of PD-1 blockade in mismatch repair-deficient tumors. For these TCRs, the target antigens are not known. The method was immunoSEQ multiplex PCR; TCRdb's version includes in-frame clones alone and lacks a portion of them. The table records some 9,000 clones, about 87% of them present only once. Here the sequenced sample was cells cultured in vitro, taken from a patient treated with pembrolizumab. The receptors derive from an adult with mismatch repair-deficient cancer. CDR3s include the opening cysteine and the closing phenylalanine or tryptophan. D genes are given only for firm matches. Only part of the rows carry a size: once, few, many, or a class if the clone is expanded.

V	size	J	D	DNA	CDR3
TRBV4-1	NA	TRBJ2-6	NA	TGCGCCAGCAGCCAAGATTTGGGCAGGGGAACCCCTGGGGCCAACGTCCTGACTTTC	CASSQDLGRGTPGANVLTF
TRBV29-1	NA	TRBJ1-1	NA	TGCAGCGTCGACTGGGGGGACACTGAAGCTTTCTTT	CSVDWGDTEAFF
TRBV5-6	NA	TRBJ2-5	TRBD2	TGTGCCAGCAGCACTCCGGGACTAGGGGGAGAGACCCAGTACTTC	CASSTPGLGGETQYF
TRBV19	NA	TRBJ2-7	TRBD1	TGTGCCAGTGGACAGGGCTACTACGAGCAGTACTTC	CASGQGYYEQYF
TRBV7-2	NA	TRBJ2-1	TRBD2	TGTGCCAGCAGCTTAGCGCTAGCGGGAGGGGATGAGCAGTTCTTC	CASSLALAGGDEQFF
TRBV29-1	NA	TRBJ2-7	TRBD1	TGCAGCGTTTCACTACAGGGGGACGAGCAGTACTTC	CSVSLQGDEQYF
TRBV5-1	NA	TRBJ1-1	NA	TGCGCCAGTGGACAGAGCACTGAAGCTTTCTTT	CASGQSTEAFF
TRBV29-1	NA	TRBJ2-4	NA	TGCAGCGTTATTCTTAACAGTCAAGCCAAAAACATTCAGTACTTC	CSVILNSQAKNIQYF
TRBV9	once	TRBJ2-1	NA	TGTGCCAGCAGCGTAGCCGGTAGCCGCAATGAGCAGTTCTTC	CASSVAGSRNEQFF
TRBV6-5	NA	TRBJ1-2	NA	TGTGCCAGCAGTTACTCGGAGGGCCCCTATGGCTACACCTTC	CASSYSEGPYGYTF
TRBV29-1	NA	TRBJ2-3	NA	TGCAGCGTTGGGGTAGTGAGGGGTACGCAGTATTTT	CSVGVVRGTQYF
TRBV2	NA	TRBJ2-7	NA	TGTGCCAGCAGTGAGTGGGAGGAGAACGAGCAGTACTTC	CASSEWEENEQYF
TRBV7-3	NA	TRBJ1-1	NA	TGTGCCAGCAGCTTAACGGCGGGAGACACTGAAGCTTTCTTT	CASSLTAGDTEAFF
TRBV9	NA	TRBJ2-3	TRBD2	TGTGCCAGCACCCGAGATGTCGGAGCGGGAAGAGATACGCAGTATTTT	CASTRDVGAGRDTQYF
TRBV5-1	NA	TRBJ2-5	TRBD2	TGCGCCAGCACGAAGCGGGAGGAGGGAGAGACCCAGTACTTC	CASTKREEGETQYF
TRBV6-6	NA	TRBJ1-5	NA	TGTGCCAGCAGTTACACCGGGAATAGCAATCAGCCCCAGCATTTT	CASSYTGNSNQPQHF
TRBV7-9	NA	TRBJ1-1	NA	TGTGCCAGCAGCTTACCCCGGACTGGCATGAACACTGAAGCTTTCTTT	CASSLPRTGMNTEAFF